This T cell receptor beta chain was identified during a study of blood T cell repertoires in COVID-19. Clinical history reported by participants formed the basis on which cohorts were assigned. The recovered donors of Cohort 3 showed two negative PCRs, clearance, or symptom resolution. Method: immunoSEQ multiplex PCR; TCRdb's copy keeps in-frame clones and lacks some. In the table there are about 480,000 clones, over 75% of which are singletons. CDR3 size: 14 residues. Germline assignment: CDR1 SEHNR and CDR2 FQNEAQ (reference sequence). V shed 2 bases and J 10 bases; nucleotides not matched to a gene: 9.

The sequenced sample consisted of PBMCs or T cells enriched from blood (not recorded which). This TCR was recovered from a middle-aged woman who had recovered from COVID-19. The rearrangement joins TRBV7-9 to TRBJ1-1; 8 bases line up with TRBD1. This CDR3 reads CASSLPGQGGRAFF. CDR3 DNA: TGTGCCAGCAGCTTACCCGGACAGGGAGGGAGAGCTTTCTTT. The full variable domain, in which reference TRBV7-9 and TRBJ1-1 provide the parts outside the CDR3, is DTGVSQNPRHKITKRGQNVTFRCDPISEHNRLYWYRQTLGQGPEFLTYFQNEAQLEKSRLLSDRFSAERPKGSFSTLEIQRTEQGDSAMYLCASSLPGQGGRAFFGQGTRLTVV.